Sequencing of this T cell receptor (beta chain) was carried out in a study of T cell responses to AZD1222 COVID-19 vaccine. The assay was immunoSEQ multiplex PCR, and TCRdb's table has in-frame clones only and misses some. The sample includes roughly 130,000 clones, approximately 85% of them seen just once. General study points: Vaccine-related CD4 TCRs covered spike, predominating at 160-218 and 743-854. Just a handful of people given AZD1222 tested seropositive at baseline.

There are 15 residues in the CDR3. The junction had 6 bases not matched to a gene; V was cut back by 5 bases and J by 4 bases. Germline V CDR1 and CDR2: SGHDT, YYEEEE. This clone is a singleton in its sample. The target antigen is unknown. This chain connects TRBV5-6 to TRBJ2-1; 10 nucleotides line up with TRBD1. The clonotype originates from an adult in good health. This specimen was peripheral blood, taken on day 0 of AZD1222 vaccination. The chain's CDR3 is CASRDRDRGYNEQFF. CDR3 bases: TGTGCCAGCAGAGACCGGGACAGGGGTTACAATGAGCAGTTCTTC.